The 15 T cell receptor beta chains below come from one sample, sequenced in a study of PD-L1 blockade in urothelial cancer. Regarding time point: pretreatment peripheral blood. Profiled with immunoSEQ multiplex PCR; TCRdb holds only in-frame clones, not every one. This table has fewer than 60,000 clones, around 84% appearing once. The source material was PBMCs, sampled around atezolizumab (anti-PD-L1) treatment. The receptors shown here come from a man aged 50 to 60 with urothelial cancer.

V gene TRBV5-1 combines with J gene TRBJ1-1; D not certain. V gave up 0 bases and J gave up 0 bases, with 12 bases separating them. The CDR3 has 16 amino acids. In germline, CDR1 is SGHRS, CDR2 YFSETQ. The CDR3: CASSLGEGVVNTEAFF. The CDR3 coding sequence is TGCGCCAGCAGCTTGGGGGAGGGCGTGGTGAACACTGAAGCTTTCTTT.

The V and J genes are TRBV20-1 and TRBJ2-4; D is unclear. The germline CDR1 and CDR2 sequences are DFQATT and SNEGSKA (reference sequence). V shed 3 bases and J shed 7 bases, with 7 bases lying between them. The CDR3 extends over 11 amino acids. CDR3 DNA: TGCAGTGCTAGCCCAGTTAACATTCAGTACTTC. Encoded protein: CSASPVNIQYF.

The V call is TRBV19, the J call TRBJ1-1; D is uncertain. The germline V and J ends were trimmed by 4 bases and 0 bases, with 9 bases remaining between them. CDR3 size: 14 residues. From germline, CDR1 is LNHDA and CDR2 SQIVND (reference sequence). The CDR3 nucleotides read TGTGCCAGTAGTAAGATTCAGGTGAACACTGAAGCTTTCTTT. Translation gives CASSKIQVNTEAFF.

Worth noting for this clone: The same CDR3 is also encoded by other DNA sequences in this sample. V and J are TRBV30 and TRBJ1-4; D is possibly TRBD1 (5 bases). Germline V lookup: CDR1 GTSNPN, CDR2 SVGIG (reference sequence). The CDR3 covers 12 residues. Trimming took 3 bases from V and 6 from J, leaving 8 bases between them. The CDR3: CAWRRGYEKLFF. The CDR3 DNA reads as TGTGCCTGGAGAAGGGGTTATGAAAAACTGTTTTTT.

This chain connects TRBV12-2 to TRBJ2-2; the table calls TRBD2, which could not be checked here. TRBV12-2 is shown as a pseudogene. The CDR3 has 17 amino acids. CDR3 protein: CASRLGPGLACTGELFF. The CDR3 DNA is TGTGCAAGTCGCTTAGGACCGGGACTAGCGTGCACCGGGGAGCTGTTTTTT.

The chain has TRBV5-4 and TRBJ1-1; 7 nucleotides match TRBD1. The CDR3 consists of 15 residues. Germline assignment: CDR1 SGHNT and CDR2 YYREEE (reference sequence). The V segment lost 4 bases and the J segment 5 bases; nucleotides outside the gene matches: 11. The chain's CDR3 is CASSARGPTMTEAFF. Here the CDR3 DNA reads TGTGCCAGCAGCGCGAGGGGGCCTACGATGACTGAAGCTTTCTTT. The complete variable domain, with remaining parts taken from reference TRBV5-4 and TRBJ1-1, reads ETGVTQSPTHLIKTRGQQVTLRCSSQSGHNTVSWYQQALGQGPQFIFQYYREEENGRGNFPPRFSGLQFPNYSSELNVNALELDDSALYLCASSARGPTMTEAFFGQGTRLTVV.

This clone was detected only a few times. The chain joins TRBV6-1 to TRBJ2-1, with 10 nucleotides matching TRBD2. V lost 1 base, J lost 2 bases, and 5 bases stayed unmatched. CDR3 length: 17 amino acids. Germline assignment: CDR1 MNHNS and CDR2 SASEGT. The CDR3 DNA is TGTGCCAGCAGTGAAGTTTTAGCGGGAGGCGCCTACAATGAGCAGTTCTTC. It codes for CASSEVLAGGAYNEQFF.

This rearrangement joins TRBV7-2 to TRBJ2-7, with 8 bases lining up with TRBD1. The CDR3 has 13 amino acids. V dropped 5 bases and J dropped 5; count of bases not matched to a gene: 5. In germline, CDR1 is SGHTA, CDR2 FQGNSA. CDR3 region: CASSPDRVHEQYF. The CDR3 nucleotides are TGTGCCAGCAGCCCGGACAGGGTCCACGAGCAGTACTTC.

The chain joins TRBV14 to TRBJ2-7; 7 bases are shared with TRBD2. CDR1 is SGHDN and CDR2 is FVKESK in the germline V gene. The CDR3 runs 15 residues. V trimming: 0 bases; J trimming: 6 bases; junction bases outside the gene matches: 8. The CDR3: CASSQDPAGRSEQYF. The CDR3 coding sequence is TGTGCCAGCAGCCAAGATCCAGCGGGGAGAAGCGAGCAGTACTTC.

The chain uses TRBV9 and TRBJ2-1, with 9 bases fitting TRBD1. Per the germline V gene, CDR1 is SGDLS and CDR2 is YYNGEE. The V gene end was trimmed by 3 bases and the J gene end by 8 bases; junction bases not matched to a gene: 3. The CDR3 sequence is 13 residues long. The CDR3 nucleotides are TGTGCCAGCAGCGGGGACAGGGCCGATGAGCAGTTCTTC. It translates to CASSGDRADEQFF.

The chain carries TRBV5-1 and TRBJ1-5; a weak D match, TRBD1 (6 bases). Trimming pared 1 base from V and 3 bases from J, leaving 11 bases between. In germline, CDR1 is SGHRS, CDR2 YFSETQ. CDR3 length equals 15 residues. The CDR3 coding sequence is TGCGCCAGCAGCTTGTGGCAGGGGCCCAATCAGCCCCAGCATTTT. It translates to CASSLWQGPNQPQHF.

The J gene is TRBJ1-1, the V gene TRBV5-1, with 9 bases that match TRBD1. The CDR3 totals 15 residues. Trimming took 2 bases from V and 4 from J; bases not matched to a gene: 6. The V gene's germline CDR1 is SGHRS and CDR2 YFSETQ. The DNA of the CDR3 is TGCGCCAGCAGCTTCGGTGGACAGGGGAGCACTGAAGCTTTCTTT. As protein: CASSFGGQGSTEAFF.

V gene TRBV6-5 combines with J gene TRBJ2-7; D possibly corresponds to TRBD2 (5 bases). The ends were cut back, 7 bases at V and 4 bases at J, with 14 bases in the middle. The CDR3 runs 13 residues. Germline V gene data show CDR1 as MNHEY and CDR2 as SVGAGI. The CDR3 loop reads CASTRPGFYEQYF. The CDR3 coding sequence is TGTGCCAGCACCCGACCGGGGTTTTACGAGCAGTACTTC.

This sequence joins TRBV6-4 and TRBJ2-6, with unresolved D. The CDR3 extends over 14 amino acids. The germline V gene has CDR1 MRHNA and CDR2 SNTAGT. Trimming stripped 7 bases from V and 0 bases from J, with 7 bases between. CDR3 protein: CASNSISGANVLTF. The DNA of the CDR3 is TGTGCCAGCAACTCTATCTCTGGGGCCAACGTCCTGACTTTC.

V gene TRBV5-5 combines with J gene TRBJ2-3; 9 nucleotides align to TRBD1. V shed 5 bases and J 3 bases; nucleotides not matched to a gene: 4. Germline assignment: CDR1 SGHKS and CDR2 YYEKEE (reference sequence). The CDR3 is 14 amino acids. CDR3 in DNA: TGTGCCAGCAGTTGGGACAGGGAAACAGATACGCAGTATTTT. This sequence encodes CASSWDRETDTQYF.